Included here is one T cell receptor beta chain sequence, with context. Its antigen remains unidentified. Assay used: immunoSEQ multiplex PCR; TCRdb lists only in-frame clones, some missing. The sample holds about 24,000 clones, roughly three quarters seen once. V was shortened by 3 bases and J by 6 bases, with 21 bases between the two germline ends. This CDR3 spans 16 amino acids. The germline CDR1 and CDR2 sequences are SGDLS and YYNGEE. These data come from a study of OX40 agonist ivuxolimab in advanced cancers. Study-level results: The study found that CD8+ T cells averaged more expanded clones than CD4+. In the 0.1 to 3.0 mg/kg range, CD4+ and CD8+ blood T cells had expanded clonally by week 6.

This chain joins TRBV9 and TRBJ1-2, with D unclear. This specimen consisted of CD4+ or CD8+ T cells sorted from blood, obtained in a trial of the OX40 agonist ivuxolimab. The source of this sequence is an adult with an advanced solid tumor such as melanoma, head and neck, liver or kidney cancer. In nucleotides, the CDR3 is TGTGCCAGCAGCGCCGAGCCGAAGGACCCAGTCGATGGCTACACCTTC. Amino acid sequence: CASSAEPKDPVDGYTF.